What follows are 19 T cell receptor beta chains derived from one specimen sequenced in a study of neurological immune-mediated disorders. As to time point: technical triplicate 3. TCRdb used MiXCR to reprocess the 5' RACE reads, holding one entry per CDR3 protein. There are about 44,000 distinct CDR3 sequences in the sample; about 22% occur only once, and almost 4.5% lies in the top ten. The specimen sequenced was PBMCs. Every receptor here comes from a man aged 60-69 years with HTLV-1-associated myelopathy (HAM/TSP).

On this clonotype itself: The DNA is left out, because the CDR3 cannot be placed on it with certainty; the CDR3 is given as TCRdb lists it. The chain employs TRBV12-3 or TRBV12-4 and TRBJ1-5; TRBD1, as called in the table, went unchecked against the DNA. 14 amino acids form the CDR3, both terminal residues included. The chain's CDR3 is CASSFAGGTNQPHF.

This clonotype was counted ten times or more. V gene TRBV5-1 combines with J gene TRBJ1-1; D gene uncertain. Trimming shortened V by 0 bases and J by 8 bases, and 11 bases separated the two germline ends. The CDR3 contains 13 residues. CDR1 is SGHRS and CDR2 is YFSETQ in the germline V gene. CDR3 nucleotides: TGCGCCAGCAGCTTGGCCGAGGAGACAGAAGCTTTCTTT. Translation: CASSLAEETEAFF.

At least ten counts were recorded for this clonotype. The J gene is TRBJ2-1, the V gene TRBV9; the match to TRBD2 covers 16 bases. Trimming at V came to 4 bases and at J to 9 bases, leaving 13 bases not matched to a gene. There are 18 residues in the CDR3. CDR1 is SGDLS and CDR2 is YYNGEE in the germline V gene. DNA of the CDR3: TGTGCCAGCAGCTCGCCCGGGGACGGGACTAGCGGGGGGGGTGAGCAGTTCTTC. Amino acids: CASSSPGDGTSGGGEQFF.

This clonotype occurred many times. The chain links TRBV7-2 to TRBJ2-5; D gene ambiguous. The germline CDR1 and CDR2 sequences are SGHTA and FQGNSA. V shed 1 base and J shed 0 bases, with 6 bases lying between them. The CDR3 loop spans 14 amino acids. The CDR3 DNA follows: TGTGCCAGCAGCTTAGACGTGCACCAAGAGACCCAGTACTTC. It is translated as CASSLDVHQETQYF.

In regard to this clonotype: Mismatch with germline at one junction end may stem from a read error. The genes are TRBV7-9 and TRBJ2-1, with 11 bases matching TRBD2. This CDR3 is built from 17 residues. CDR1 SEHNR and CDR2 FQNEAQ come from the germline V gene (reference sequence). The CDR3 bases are TGTGCCAGCAACTTAGCGCGGTGGCTAGCGGGAGGTTATGAGCAGTTCTTC. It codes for CASNLARWLAGGYEQFF. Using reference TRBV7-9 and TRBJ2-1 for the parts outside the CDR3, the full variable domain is DTGVSQNPRHKITKRGQNVTFRCDPISEHNRLYWYRQTLGQGPEFLTYFQNEAQLEKSRLLSDRFSAERPKGSFSTLEIQRTEQGDSAMYLCASNLARWLAGGYEQFFGPGTRLTVL.

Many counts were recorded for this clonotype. In nucleotides, the CDR3 is TGTGCCAGCAGCTTCGGAGCGAACACCGGGGAGCTGTTTTTT. This gives the protein CASSFGANTGELFF. The chain couples TRBV7-3 to TRBJ2-2; D is undetermined. The CDR3 runs to 14 residues. Germline CDR1 reads SGHTA; CDR2 reads FQGTGA. Trimming took 3 bases from V and 0 from J, leaving 5 bases between them.

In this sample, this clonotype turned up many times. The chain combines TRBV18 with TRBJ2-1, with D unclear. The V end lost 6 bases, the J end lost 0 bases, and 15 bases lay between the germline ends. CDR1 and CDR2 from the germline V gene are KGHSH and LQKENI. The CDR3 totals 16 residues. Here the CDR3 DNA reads TGTGCCAGCTCCCCATCACAGTCGAGCTCCTACAATGAGCAGTTCTTC. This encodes CASSPSQSSSYNEQFF.

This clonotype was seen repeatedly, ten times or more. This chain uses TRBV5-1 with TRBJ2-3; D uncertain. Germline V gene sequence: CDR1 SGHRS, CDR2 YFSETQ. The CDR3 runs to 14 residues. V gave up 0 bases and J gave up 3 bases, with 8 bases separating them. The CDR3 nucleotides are TGCGCCAGCAGCTTGGGGAGTGGTACAGATACGCAGTATTTT. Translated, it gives CASSLGSGTDTQYF.

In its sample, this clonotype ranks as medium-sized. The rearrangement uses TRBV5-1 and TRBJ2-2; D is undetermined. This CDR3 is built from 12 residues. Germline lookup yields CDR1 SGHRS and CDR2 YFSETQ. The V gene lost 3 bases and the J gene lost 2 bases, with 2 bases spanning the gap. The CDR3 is CASSSNTGELFF. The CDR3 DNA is TGCGCCAGCAGCTCAAACACCGGGGAGCTGTTTTTT.

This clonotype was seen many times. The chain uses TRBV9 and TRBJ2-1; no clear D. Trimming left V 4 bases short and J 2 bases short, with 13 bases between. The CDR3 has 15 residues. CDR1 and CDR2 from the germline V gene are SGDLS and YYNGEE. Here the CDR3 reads CASSPRRSTYNEQFF. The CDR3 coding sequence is TGTGCCAGCAGCCCCAGGCGGTCCACCTACAATGAGCAGTTCTTC.

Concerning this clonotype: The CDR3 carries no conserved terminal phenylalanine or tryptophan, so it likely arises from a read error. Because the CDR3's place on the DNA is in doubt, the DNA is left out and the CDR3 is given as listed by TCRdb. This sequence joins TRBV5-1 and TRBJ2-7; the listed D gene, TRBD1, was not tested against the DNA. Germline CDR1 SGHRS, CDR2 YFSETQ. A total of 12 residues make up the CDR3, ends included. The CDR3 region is CASSEDSYEQNL.

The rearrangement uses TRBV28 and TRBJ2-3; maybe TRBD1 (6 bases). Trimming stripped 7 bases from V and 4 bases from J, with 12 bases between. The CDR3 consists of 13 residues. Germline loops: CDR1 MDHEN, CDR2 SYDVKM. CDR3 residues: CASMGTGPDTQYF. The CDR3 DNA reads TGTGCCAGCATGGGAACAGGGCCAGATACGCAGTATTTT.

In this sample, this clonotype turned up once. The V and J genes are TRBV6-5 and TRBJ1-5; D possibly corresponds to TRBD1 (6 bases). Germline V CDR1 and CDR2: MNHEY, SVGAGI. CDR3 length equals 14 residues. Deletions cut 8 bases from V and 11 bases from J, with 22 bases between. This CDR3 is CASGPSGQSSSQHF. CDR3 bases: TGTGCCAGCGGCCCATCGGGACAATCCTCCTCCCAGCATTTT.

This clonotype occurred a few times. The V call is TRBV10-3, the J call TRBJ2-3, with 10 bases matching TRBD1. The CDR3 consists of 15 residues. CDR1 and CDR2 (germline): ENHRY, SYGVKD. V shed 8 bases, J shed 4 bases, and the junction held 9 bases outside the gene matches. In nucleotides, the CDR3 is TGTGCCATCTCGACAGGGGGCTCTTATTCAGATACGCAGTATTTT. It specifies CAISTGGSYSDTQYF.

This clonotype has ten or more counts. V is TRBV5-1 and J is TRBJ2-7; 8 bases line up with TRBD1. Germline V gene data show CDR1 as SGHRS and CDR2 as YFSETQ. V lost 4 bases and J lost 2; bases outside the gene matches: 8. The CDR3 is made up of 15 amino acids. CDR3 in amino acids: CASSLWTGTAYEQYF. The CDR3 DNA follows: TGCGCCAGCAGCCTCTGGACAGGGACAGCCTACGAGCAGTACTTC.

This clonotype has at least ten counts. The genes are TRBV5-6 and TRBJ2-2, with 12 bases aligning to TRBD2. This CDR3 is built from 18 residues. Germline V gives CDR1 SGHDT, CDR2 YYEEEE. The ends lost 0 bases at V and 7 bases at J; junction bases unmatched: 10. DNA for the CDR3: TGTGCCAGCAGCTTGGCCGCGACTAGCGGGAGTCGGATCGGGGAGCTGTTTTTT. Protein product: CASSLAATSGSRIGELFF. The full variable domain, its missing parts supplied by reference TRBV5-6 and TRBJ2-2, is DAGVTQSPTHLIKTRGQQVTLRCSPKSGHDTVSWYQQALGQGPQFIFQYYEEEERQRGNFPDRFSGHQFPNYSSELNVNALLLGDSALYLCASSLAATSGSRIGELFFGEGSRLTVL.

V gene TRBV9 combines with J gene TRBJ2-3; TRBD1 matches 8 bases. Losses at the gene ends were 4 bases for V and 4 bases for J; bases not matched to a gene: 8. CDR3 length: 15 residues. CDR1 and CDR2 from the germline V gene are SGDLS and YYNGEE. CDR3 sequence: CASSSYRGSADTQYF. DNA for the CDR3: TGTGCCAGCAGCAGTTACAGGGGGAGCGCAGATACGCAGTATTTT.

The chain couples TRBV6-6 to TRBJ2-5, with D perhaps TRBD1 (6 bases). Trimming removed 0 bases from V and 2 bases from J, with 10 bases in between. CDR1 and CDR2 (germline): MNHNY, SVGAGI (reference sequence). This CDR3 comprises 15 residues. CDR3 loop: CASSYSGQPQETQYF. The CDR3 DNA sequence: TGTGCCAGCAGTTACTCGGGACAACCACAAGAGACCCAGTACTTC.

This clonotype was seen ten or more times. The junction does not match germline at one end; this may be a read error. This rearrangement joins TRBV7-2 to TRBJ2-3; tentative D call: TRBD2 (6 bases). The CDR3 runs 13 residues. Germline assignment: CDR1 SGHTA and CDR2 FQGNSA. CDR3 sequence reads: CASSSTGDSLGLF. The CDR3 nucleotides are TGTGCCAGCAGCTCGACGGGGGACTCACTTGGTTTATTT.